This T cell receptor (beta chain) appears in the sequencing data of a study of T cell responses to AZD1222 COVID-19 vaccine. Study information: Second-dose groups at about 4 or about 12 weeks were pooled.

This table comes from immunoSEQ multiplex PCR, and its TCRdb copy is limited to in-frame clones, with some not included. This sample carries tens of thousands of clones, about 91% of them seen once, and the ten largest clones take less than 6.5%. Germline V gives CDR1 MNHEY, CDR2 SMNVEV (reference sequence). The CDR3 loop spans 14 amino acids. The V gene lost 6 bases and the J gene lost 0 bases, with 8 bases spanning the gap. This specimen consisted of peripheral blood, obtained on day 0 of AZD1222 vaccination. The origin of this receptor is an adult in good health. The rearrangement joins TRBV27 to TRBJ1-4, with a possible D match to TRBD1 (6 bases). The CDR3, as DNA: TGTGCCAGCAGGGGACACGCAACTAATGAAAAACTGTTTTTT. This translates into CASRGHATNEKLFF. Full variable domain (missing parts from reference TRBV27 and TRBJ1-4): EAQVTQNPRYLITVTGKKLTVTCSQNMNHEYMSWYRQDPGLGLRQIYYSMNVEVTDKGDVPEGYKVSRKEKRNFPLILESPSPNQTSLYFCASRGHATNEKLFFGSGTQLSVL.